The 26 T cell receptor beta chains given below trace back to one sample, sequenced in a study of CD8 T cells in ankylosing spondylitis. TCRdb passed the 5' RACE reads through MiXCR, listing each CDR3 protein once. The table lists a few hundred thousand distinct CDR3 sequences, approximately 10% of them singletons. Material for sequencing was blood, either unsorted or a sorted T cell fraction (not recorded which). The receptors here all came from a female donor with ankylosing spondylitis or in good health (not recorded which).

A few counts support this clonotype. The CDR3 DNA follows: TGTGCCAGTAGTACTAGGGCGACAGCGAACGGTATGGAGACCCAGTACTTC. This translates into CASSTRATANGMETQYF. The chain couples TRBV19 to TRBJ2-5, with TRBD1 as a possible D gene (5 bases). The V gene's germline CDR1 is LNHDA and CDR2 SQIVND (reference sequence). Trimming removed 4 bases from V and 5 bases from J, with 23 bases in between. The CDR3 is 17 residues long.

At least ten counts were recorded for this clonotype. This chain joins TRBV5-1 and TRBJ2-3; no firm D call. The CDR3 length is 15 residues. Per germline, CDR1 SGHRS and CDR2 YFSETQ. The ends were cut back, 4 bases at V and 0 bases at J, with 12 bases in the middle. The CDR3 sequence: CASSPLGASTDTQYF. The CDR3 DNA reads as TGCGCCAGCAGCCCCCTGGGTGCGAGCACAGATACGCAGTATTTT. The full variable domain, in which reference TRBV5-1 and TRBJ2-3 provide the parts outside the CDR3, is KAGVTQTPRYLIKTRGQQVTLSCSPISGHRSVSWYQQTPGQGLQFLFEYFSETQRNKGNFPGRFSGRQFSNSRSEMNVSTLELGDSALYLCASSPLGASTDTQYFGPGTRLTVL.

This clonotype was picked up a small number of times. For the CDR3, the DNA is TGCAGTGCTAGACGACCTCTGGGTTCTCCACTCCACTTT. The encoded protein is CSARRPLGSPLHF. The rearrangement joins TRBV20-1 to TRBJ1-6; D gene unclear. This CDR3 is built from 13 residues. Per germline, CDR1 DFQATT and CDR2 SNEGSKA (reference sequence). Trimming removed 2 bases from V and 16 bases from J, with 18 bases in between.

Only a few counts were recorded for this clonotype. The chain couples TRBV7-9 to TRBJ1-6, with unresolved D. CDR1 and CDR2 (germline): SEHNR, FQNEAQ (reference sequence). With 1 base removed from V and 5 bases from J, the gap between germline ends came to 12 bases. The CDR3 spans 16 residues. The chain's CDR3 is CASSLGGFSDNSPLHF. The CDR3 bases are TGTGCCAGCAGCTTAGGAGGGTTTTCGGATAATTCACCCCTCCACTTT.

This clonotype was picked up one time. This sequence joins TRBV4-2 and TRBJ2-7; 8 nucleotides match TRBD2. This CDR3 is built from 16 residues. J lost 4 bases, V lost 1 base, and 9 bases had no gene match. Germline V gives CDR1 LGHNA, CDR2 YNFKEQ. CDR3: CASSQGIGSGEYEQYF. The CDR3 region has the DNA TGTGCCAGCAGCCAAGGAATCGGTAGCGGGGAATACGAGCAGTACTTC.

This clonotype was counted ten times or more. The chain is built from TRBV29-1 and TRBJ2-3, with TRBD2 identical over 9 bases. The CDR3 runs 13 residues. The V gene's germline CDR1 is SQVTM and CDR2 ANQGSEA. Written as DNA, the CDR3 is TGCAGTCAAAGCGGGGGGTTCACAGATACGCAGTATTTT. It codes for CSQSGGFTDTQYF.

To note about this clonotype: An end of the junction differs from the germline gene, which may be a read error. CDR3 nucleotide sequence: TGTGCCAGCAACCAAGGGGCTAACGGGAGTCTGAATACGCAGTATTTT. Translating it yields CASNQGANGSLNTQYF. The chain uses TRBV3-1 and TRBJ2-3; TRBD2 might be the D (6 bases). The CDR3 is 16 residues long. Germline V CDR1 and CDR2: LGHDT, YNNKEL (reference sequence).

This clonotype was counted ten times or more. The rearrangement links TRBV7-9 to TRBJ1-2; a weak D match, TRBD1 (5 bases). The CDR3 extends over 13 amino acids. The V gene's germline CDR1 is SEHNR and CDR2 FQNEAQ (reference sequence). Trimming removed 1 base at V and 8 bases at J, with 11 bases between. The CDR3 here is CASSLGEGAGYTF. The DNA of the CDR3 is TGTGCCAGCAGCTTAGGAGAAGGGGCCGGCTACACCTTC.

This clonotype was detected a few times. The chain employs TRBV30 and TRBJ1-2; D gene ambiguous. In germline, CDR1 is GTSNPN, CDR2 SVGIG (reference sequence). This CDR3 region has 12 residues. Trimming pared 0 bases from V and 10 bases from J, leaving 12 bases between. DNA of the CDR3: TGTGCCTGGAGTGTATCTGCGGGAACCTACACCTTC. It yields the protein CAWSVSAGTYTF.

In DNA form, the CDR3 reads TGTGCCAGCACACGACTAGCGGGGGGTTATGAGCAGTTCTTC. Translation: CASTRLAGGYEQFF. The chain is built from TRBV2 and TRBJ2-1; the match to TRBD2 covers 13 bases. This CDR3 region has 14 residues. Germline CDR1 reads SNHLY; CDR2 reads FYNNEI. Trimming took 7 bases from V and 8 from J; bases not matched to a gene: 5.

With regard to this clonotype: A junction end diverges from the germline sequence, so it may reflect a read error. The CDR3 spells CATSQDPGAPNEQFF. DNA for the CDR3: TGTGCCACCAGCCAAGACCCAGGAGCCCCCAATGAGCAGTTCTTC. The J gene is TRBJ2-1, the V gene TRBV3-1; D unclear. The CDR3 consists of 15 residues. Looked up from germline, CDR1 is LGHDT and CDR2 is YNNKEL (reference sequence).

This clonotype has at least ten counts. The chain combines TRBV20-1 with TRBJ2-7; the match to TRBD1 covers 11 bases. Germline V gene data show CDR1 as DFQATT and CDR2 as SNEGSKA (reference sequence). The CDR3 sequence is 13 residues long. Germline trimming cut 6 bases from V and 6 bases from J; bases unmatched to any gene: 7. CDR3 sequence: CSAHGQGASEQYF. CDR3 in DNA: TGCAGTGCCCACGGACAGGGGGCAAGCGAGCAGTACTTC.

This clonotype occurred many times. The V gene is TRBV10-3, the J gene TRBJ1-1, with D maybe TRBD1 (6 bases). CDR1 and CDR2 (germline): ENHRY, SYGVKD. This CDR3 has 13 amino acids. Between the trimmed V and J ends, which lost 11 bases and 1 base, there was a span of 14 bases. CDR3 coding DNA: TGTGCCGCGGAGAGGACAGCGAACACTGAAGCTTTCTTT. As protein: CAAERTANTEAFF.

At least ten counts were recorded for this clonotype. The chain has TRBV20-1 and TRBJ2-2, with a possible D match to TRBD2 (5 bases). The CDR3 length is 15 residues. Germline assignment: CDR1 DFQATT and CDR2 SNEGSKA (reference sequence). Deletions cut 0 bases from V and 1 base from J, with 9 bases between. The CDR3 bases are TGCAGTGCTAGAGATCGCAGCGGGAACACCGGGGAGCTGTTTTTT. This encodes CSARDRSGNTGELFF.

The V gene is TRBV12-3 or TRBV12-4, the J gene TRBJ2-7, with D perhaps matching TRBD2 (6 bases). V lost 10 bases and J lost 2, with 15 bases in between. This CDR3 region has 13 residues. CDR3 amino acids: CATRGAGTYEQYF. The CDR3, as DNA: TGTGCCACCCGAGGGGCGGGAACCTACGAGCAGTACTTC.

This clonotype was detected many times. This rearrangement joins TRBV27 to TRBJ2-7; D not certain. CDR3 size: 16 residues. Trimming stripped 3 bases from V and 2 bases from J, with 17 bases between. Germline CDR1 is MNHEY and CDR2 is SMNVEV (reference sequence). The chain's CDR3 is CASSFKAAGVAYEQYF. The CDR3 region has the DNA TGTGCCAGCAGTTTTAAGGCGGCTGGCGTCGCCTACGAGCAGTACTTC.

This clonotype was recorded many times. This chain connects TRBV10-3 to TRBJ1-2; 7 nucleotides line up with TRBD1. Germline assignment: CDR1 ENHRY and CDR2 SYGVKD. V was pared by 3 bases and J by 8 bases, with 6 bases of the junction left unmatched. The CDR3 contains 13 residues. CDR3 amino acids: CAISDRQGGGYTF. The CDR3 DNA reads as TGTGCCATCAGTGATCGACAGGGAGGGGGCTACACCTTC.

This clonotype showed up many times. The genes are TRBV20-1 and TRBJ2-7, with 11 bases matching TRBD1. Germline-derived CDR1 and CDR2 are DFQATT and SNEGSKA (reference sequence). Trimming cost V 6 bases and J 3 bases; bases outside gene matches: 4. CDR3 length: 13 residues. The CDR3 loop reads CSAWTGGGYEQYF. The CDR3, as DNA: TGCAGTGCGTGGACAGGGGGCGGCTACGAGCAGTACTTC.

This clonotype was counted many times. The genes are TRBV4-2 and TRBJ2-1; tentatively, D is TRBD2 (6 bases). CDR3 size: 14 residues. CDR1 is LGHNA, CDR2 YNFKEQ, per germline. Trimming left V 0 bases short and J 9 bases short, with 12 bases between. The CDR3 protein is CASSQDRLASEQFF. In DNA, the CDR3 is TGTGCCAGCAGCCAAGATCGGCTAGCGTCTGAGCAGTTCTTC.

This clonotype occurred once. A read error may account for a junction end that differs from germline. This rearrangement joins TRBV7-2 to TRBJ1-5; a weak D match, TRBD1 (5 bases). Germline CDR1 reads SGHTA; CDR2 reads FQGNSA. This CDR3 has 14 amino acids. CDR3 sequence reads: CPSSFRGGNQPQHF. The DNA for the CDR3 is TGTCCCAGCAGCTTTAGGGGTGGCAATCAGCCCCAGCATTTT. Complete variable domain (other parts from reference TRBV7-2 and TRBJ1-5): GAGVSQSPSNKVTEKGKDVELRCDPISGHTALYWYRQSLGQGLEFLIYFQGNSAPDKSGLPSDRFSAERTGGSVSTLTIQRTQQEDSAVYLCPSSFRGGNQPQHFGDGTRLSIL.

CDR3 amino acids: CASSLRNTQYF. CDR3 DNA: TGTGCCAGCAGTTTAAGAAATACGCAGTATTTT. The chain uses TRBV27 and TRBJ2-3; no clear D. The germline CDR1 and CDR2 sequences are MNHEY and SMNVEV (reference sequence). Trimming pared 2 bases from V and 7 bases from J, leaving 4 bases between. This CDR3 is 11 amino acids long.

The chain has TRBV13 and TRBJ2-3; D is unresolved. Trimming took off 5 bases at V and 2 bases at J, with 8 bases between the two ends. The CDR3 covers 13 residues. CDR1 is PRHDT and CDR2 is FYEKMQ in the germline V gene (reference sequence). CDR3: CASSILHTDTQYF. CDR3 nucleotide sequence: TGTGCCAGCAGCATCCTCCACACAGATACGCAGTATTTT.

At least ten counts were recorded for this clonotype. The chain combines TRBV18 with TRBJ2-5; no firm D call. The CDR3 consists of 14 residues. Germline CDR1 reads KGHSH; CDR2 reads LQKENI. Between the trimmed V and J ends, which lost 4 bases and 5 bases, there was a span of 14 bases. CDR3 DNA sequence: TGTGCCAGCTCACGGATGAGGAAGGTGGAGACCCAGTACTTC. This gives the protein CASSRMRKVETQYF.

There are many counts of this clonotype. The V and J genes are TRBV5-5 and TRBJ1-5; D ambiguous. This CDR3 has 17 amino acids. Trimming left V 2 bases short and J 3 bases short, with 18 bases between. Germline-derived CDR1 and CDR2 are SGHKS and YYEKEE (reference sequence). The CDR3 region is CASSFVSESLFNQPQHF. The CDR3 DNA is TGTGCCAGCAGCTTCGTTTCAGAAAGTTTATTCAATCAGCCCCAGCATTTT.

The chain joins TRBV27 to TRBJ2-3, with TRBD2 identical over 10 bases. Germline lookup yields CDR1 MNHEY and CDR2 SMNVEV (reference sequence). There are 14 residues in the CDR3. Trimming removed 9 bases from V and 5 bases from J; junction bases left unmatched: 8. CDR3 residues: CASRLAGGRDTQYF. The CDR3 bases are TGTGCCAGTAGGTTAGCGGGGGGACGAGATACGCAGTATTTT.

This clonotype showed up many times. The chain carries TRBV25-1 and TRBJ2-5; no definite D call. The CDR3 covers 13 residues. V was clipped by 0 bases and J by 6 bases, with 8 bases between them. Per the germline V gene, CDR1 is MGHDK and CDR2 is SYGVNS. CDR3 nucleotide sequence: TGTGCCAGCAGTGAATATAACTGGCAGACCCAGTACTTC. Its translation is CASSEYNWQTQYF.